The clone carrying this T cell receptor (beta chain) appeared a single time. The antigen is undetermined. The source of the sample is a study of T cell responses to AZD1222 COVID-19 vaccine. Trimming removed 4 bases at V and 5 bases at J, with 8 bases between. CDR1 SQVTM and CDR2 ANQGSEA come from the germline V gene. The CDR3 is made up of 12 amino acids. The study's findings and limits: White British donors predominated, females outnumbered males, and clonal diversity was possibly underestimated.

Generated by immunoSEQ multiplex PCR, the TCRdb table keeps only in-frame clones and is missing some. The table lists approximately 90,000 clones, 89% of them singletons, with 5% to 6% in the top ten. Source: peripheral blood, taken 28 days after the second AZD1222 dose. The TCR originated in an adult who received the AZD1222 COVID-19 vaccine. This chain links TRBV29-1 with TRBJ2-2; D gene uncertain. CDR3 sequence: CSVVGKTGELFF. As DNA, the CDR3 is TGCAGCGTTGTGGGGAAAACCGGGGAGCTGTTTTTT.